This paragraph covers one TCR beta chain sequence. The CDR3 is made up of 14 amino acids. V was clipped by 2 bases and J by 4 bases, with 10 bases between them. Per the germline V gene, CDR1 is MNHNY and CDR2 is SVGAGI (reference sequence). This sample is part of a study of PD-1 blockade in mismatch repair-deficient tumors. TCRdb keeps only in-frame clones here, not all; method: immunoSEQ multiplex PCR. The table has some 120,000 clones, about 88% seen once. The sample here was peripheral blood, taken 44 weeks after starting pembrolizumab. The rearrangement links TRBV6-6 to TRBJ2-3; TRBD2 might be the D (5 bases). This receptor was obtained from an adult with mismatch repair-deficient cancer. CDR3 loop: CASSYTGSADTQYF. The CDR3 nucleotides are TGTGCCAGCAGTTACACGGGGTCTGCAGATACGCAGTATTTT.